This entry lists 16 T cell receptor beta chains sequenced from one sample in a study of blood T cell repertoires in COVID-19. The table came from immunoSEQ multiplex PCR; TCRdb's copy has only in-frame clones and leaves some out. The sample has some 80,000 clones; roughly 82% are singletons. The specimen was peripheral blood. The receptors come from a woman between 50 and 59 years old with acute or convalescent COVID-19.

The chain has TRBV2 and TRBJ2-7; D gene uncertain. Germline V gene sequence: CDR1 SNHLY, CDR2 FYNNEI. V lost 7 bases, J lost 0 bases, and 10 bases lay in between. This CDR3 has 13 amino acids. For the CDR3, the DNA is TGTGCCAGCATTCCCCGAGACTCCTACGAGCAGTACTTC. Protein: CASIPRDSYEQYF.

In the case of this clone: Other DNA sequences in this sample translate to the same CDR3. The V call is TRBV12-3 or TRBV12-4, the J call TRBJ1-1; weak D call: TRBD1 (5 bases). V was pared by 3 bases and J by 11 bases, with 10 bases between. This CDR3 region has 11 residues. The chain's CDR3 is CASSLEGRAFF. Here the CDR3 DNA reads TGTGCCAGCAGTTTGGAGGGGCGGGCTTTCTTT.

The chain couples TRBV6-2 or TRBV6-3 to TRBJ2-6; possibly TRBD1 for D (6 bases). Germline assignment: CDR1 MNHEY and CDR2 SVGEGT. The V gene lost 4 bases and the J gene lost 0 bases, with 19 bases spanning the gap. There are 19 residues in the CDR3. The CDR3, as DNA: TGTGCCAGCAGTTCCCAGTATTGGGGGCGAAGCTCTGGGGCCAACGTCCTGACTTTC. Protein sequence: CASSSQYWGRSSGANVLTF.

The V gene is TRBV6-6, the J gene TRBJ2-3, with 9 nucleotides matching TRBD2. Germline V CDR1 and CDR2: MNHNY, SVGAGI (reference sequence). CDR3 length equals 16 residues. Germline trimming cut 5 bases from V and 1 base from J; bases unmatched to any gene: 7. In DNA form, the CDR3 reads TGTGCCAGCAGTAACCAGCGGGGGGCGGGCACAGATACGCAGTATTTT. It translates to CASSNQRGAGTDTQYF.

The rearrangement uses TRBV4-3 and TRBJ1-3; D remains unclear. Trimming shortened V by 0 bases and J by 3 bases, and 9 bases separated the two germline ends. Germline V CDR1 and CDR2: LGHNA, YSLEER. The CDR3 has 15 residues. CDR3 protein: CASSQDRAGGNTIYF. Written as DNA, the CDR3 is TGCGCCAGCAGCCAAGATAGGGCGGGTGGAAACACCATATATTTT.

DNA of the CDR3: TGTGCCAGCAGCGTAGACGGGACTAACACAGATACGCAGTATTTT. Translating gives CASSVDGTNTDTQYF. The chain has TRBV9 and TRBJ2-3; 7 bases are a match to TRBD2. Germline lookup yields CDR1 SGDLS and CDR2 YYNGEE. CDR3 length: 15 amino acids. With V trimmed by 0 bases and J by 2 bases, 3 bases remained unmatched.

The rearrangement uses TRBV11-3 and TRBJ2-1, with 11 bases fitting TRBD2. V shed 5 bases and J 0 bases; nucleotides not matched to a gene: 9. Germline assignment: CDR1 SGHNT and CDR2 YENEEA. CDR3 length: 18 amino acids. CDR3 in amino acids: CASSPSGGPSSSYNEQFF. DNA for the CDR3: TGTGCCAGCAGCCCTAGCGGGGGGCCCTCCAGCTCCTACAATGAGCAGTTCTTC.

This clone has only one observation. The chain links TRBV5-1 to TRBJ2-7; 10 positions match TRBD1. Germline CDR1 reads SGHRS; CDR2 reads YFSETQ. The CDR3 runs to 14 residues. J was trimmed by 4 bases and V by 5 bases; bases with no gene match: 6. This CDR3 reads CASRIRQGAYEQYF. CDR3 sequence (DNA): TGCGCCAGCAGGATCAGACAGGGGGCGTACGAGCAGTACTTC. Supplemented by reference TRBV5-1 and TRBJ2-7, the full variable domain reads KAGVTQTPRYLIKTRGQQVTLSCSPISGHRSVSWYQQTPGQGLQFLFEYFSETQRNKGNFPGRFSGRQFSNSRSEMNVSTLELGDSALYLCASRIRQGAYEQYFGPGTRLTVT.

The gene calls are TRBV9 and TRBJ2-1, with 11 bases that match TRBD2. CDR1 and CDR2 from the germline V gene are SGDLS and YYNGEE. V shed 2 bases and J 2 bases; nucleotides not matched to a gene: 0. The CDR3 consists of 15 residues. The CDR3 loop is CASSVGLAAYNEQFF. CDR3 DNA: TGTGCCAGCAGCGTGGGACTAGCGGCCTACAATGAGCAGTTCTTC.

The V gene is TRBV30, the J gene TRBJ1-6; D not resolved. The V gene's germline CDR1 is GTSNPN and CDR2 SVGIG (reference sequence). This CDR3 contains 13 residues. Trimming cost V 4 bases and J 5 bases, with 9 bases left between them. CDR3 amino acids: CAWTGQNNSPLHF. CDR3 nucleotides: TGTGCCTGGACTGGCCAGAATAATTCACCCCTCCACTTT.

Concerning this clone itself: This specimen includes other DNA sequences encoding the same CDR3. V gene TRBV18 combines with J gene TRBJ1-5, with D uncertain. Trimming took off 2 bases at V and 1 base at J, with 3 bases between the two ends. Germline values: CDR1 KGHSH, CDR2 LQKENI. This CDR3 is built from 13 residues. The CDR3 DNA reads as TGTGCCAGCTCACCATCGAGCAATCAGCCCCAGCATTTT. As protein: CASSPSSNQPQHF.

The chain employs TRBV7-2 and TRBJ2-7; 7 positions agree with TRBD2. V trimming: 5 bases; J trimming: 4 bases; junction bases outside the gene matches: 11. Germline V gene data show CDR1 as SGHTA and CDR2 as FQGNSA. The CDR3 contains 15 residues. DNA for the CDR3: TGTGCCAGCAGCCCAGGGCCGGGAGGTGGGTACGAGCAGTACTTC. This translates into CASSPGPGGGYEQYF.

The V call is TRBV23-1, the J call TRBJ2-7, with 9 bases that match TRBD1. TRBV23-1 is annotated as an ORF whose role is uncertain. The CDR3 length is 16 residues. V lost 8 bases to trimming and J lost 5 bases; unmatched junction nucleotides: 16. As DNA, the CDR3 is TGCGCCAGCCGAGGGGTAGAGGGGACAGGGAGAAACGAGCAGTACTTC. Translated: CASRGVEGTGRNEQYF.

V gene TRBV14 combines with J gene TRBJ2-1, with a weak D call TRBD2 (6 bases). Trimming took off 4 bases at V and 3 bases at J, with 16 bases between the two ends. The CDR3 sequence is 16 residues long. Per germline, CDR1 SGHDN and CDR2 FVKESK. CDR3: CASSPLGGVDYNEQFF. Here the CDR3 DNA reads TGTGCCAGCAGCCCTCTGGGCGGGGTGGACTACAATGAGCAGTTCTTC.

This chain uses TRBV5-4 with TRBJ2-7; 9 bases line up with TRBD2. The germline V gene has CDR1 SGHNT and CDR2 YYREEE (reference sequence). V lost 0 bases to trimming and J lost 7 bases; unmatched junction nucleotides: 11. The CDR3 runs to 16 residues. The CDR3 reads CASSLAPGLAGYEQYF. In DNA, the CDR3 is TGTGCCAGCAGCTTGGCCCCCGGGCTAGCGGGATATGAGCAGTACTTC.

The gene calls are TRBV10-3 and TRBJ1-1, with D tentatively TRBD1 (6 bases). CDR3 length: 14 residues. The germline V and J ends were trimmed by 0 bases and 5 bases, with 10 bases remaining between them. Germline-derived CDR1 and CDR2 are ENHRY and SYGVKD. The CDR3 protein is CAISESTGRTEAFF. CDR3 DNA sequence: TGTGCCATCAGTGAGTCTACAGGGAGAACTGAAGCTTTCTTT.